This T cell receptor (beta chain) is from a study of blood T cell repertoires in COVID-19. Study details: PBMCs, B-cell-depleted T cells, or T cells provided the cDNA or gDNA that made up the material.

The authors' processing: Reference gene primer amplification yielded estimated nucleated cell counts. Data came from immunoSEQ multiplex PCR; TCRdb stores just in-frame clones and leaves some out. That table gives V, J and clone size, and the DNA gave D and trimming. The sample has about 49,000 clones, over 90% seen once. Seattle participants joined during active infection and were tracked over time. The count of this clone is one. This clonotype was obtained from a man between 60 and 75 years old with COVID-19, enrolled during active disease. Sequencing input: peripheral blood.

The CDR3 DNA is TGTGCCAGCAGAATGGGGGGACTCTATGGCTACACCTTC. Its protein product is CASRMGGLYGYTF. The chain recombines TRBV12-3 or TRBV12-4 with TRBJ1-2, with D possibly TRBD1 on 5 matching bases. V was cut by 6 bases and J by 4 bases, with 12 bases left in between. The CDR3 length is 13 residues.